Following are 15 T cell receptor beta chains from one sample sequenced in a study of cytomegalovirus exposure and HLA in healthy donors. PCR primers comprised 60 Vbeta and 13 Jbeta primers. Libraries were prepared by immunoSEQ multiplex PCR; TCRdb keeps only in-frame clonotypes and omits some of them. The repertoire includes roughly 180,000 clones, roughly 74% of them detected once, and about 7.6% sits in the top ten. Specimen: PBMCs. All receptors come from a woman aged 40 to 55 in good health and CMV-seropositive.

This clone has just one count. The genes are TRBV7-3 and TRBJ2-3; 9 bases align to TRBD2. Per the germline V gene, CDR1 is SGHTA and CDR2 is FQGTGA. V dropped 5 bases and J dropped 2; count of bases not matched to a gene: 14. The CDR3 totals 18 residues. The CDR3 coding sequence is TGTGCCAGCAGCCCTCGGACTAGCGCGGGGTGGGACACAGATACGCAGTATTTT. This sequence encodes CASSPRTSAGWDTDTQYF.

The J gene is TRBJ1-2, the V gene TRBV30; 7 bases are a match to TRBD1. The CDR3 contains 13 residues. Germline loops: CDR1 GTSNPN, CDR2 SVGIG (reference sequence). V gave up 2 bases and J gave up 3 bases; unmatched junction bases: 3. CDR3 loop: CAWSPGGDYGYTF. CDR3 bases: TGTGCCTGGAGTCCAGGGGGTGACTATGGCTACACCTTC.

The V call is TRBV6-6, the J call TRBJ1-1; a weak D match, TRBD1 (5 bases). With 8 bases removed from V and 1 base from J, the gap between germline ends came to 11 bases. The germline V gene has CDR1 MNHNY and CDR2 SVGAGI (reference sequence). The CDR3 length is 13 residues. CDR3 nucleotide sequence: TGTGCCAGCTCCTGGGGGGAGAACACTGAAGCTTTCTTT. Encoded protein: CASSWGENTEAFF.

The chain is built from TRBV28 and TRBJ1-4, with 8 bases lining up with TRBD1. The CDR3 is 15 residues long. V lost 5 bases, J lost 7 bases, and 9 bases stayed unmatched. Germline lookup yields CDR1 MDHEN and CDR2 SYDVKM. In nucleotides, the CDR3 is TGTGCCAGCAGTCCGTCCCAGGGGGCTGGTGAAAAACTGTTTTTT. This gives the protein CASSPSQGAGEKLFF.

The J gene is TRBJ1-2, the V gene TRBV6-5; TRBD1 aligns across 7 bases. The CDR3 covers 14 residues. J was trimmed by 5 bases and V by 2 bases; bases with no gene match: 5. Germline CDR1 MNHEY, CDR2 SVGAGI. The CDR3 nucleotides read TGTGCCAGCAGTTACGTGGACAGGCTATATGGCTACACCTTC. Protein sequence: CASSYVDRLYGYTF.

This rearrangement joins TRBV21-1 to TRBJ1-5; TRBD1 is the table's D call, not checked against the DNA. TRBV21-1 is a recognized pseudogene. This CDR3 is 15 amino acids long. CDR3: CASSRGQGASQPQHF. The CDR3 DNA sequence: TGTGCCAGCAGCAGGGGCCAGGGGGCGTCGCAGCCCCAGCATTTT.

This sequence joins TRBV6-5 and TRBJ1-2; no firm D call. This CDR3 is 13 amino acids long. Per the germline V gene, CDR1 is MNHEY and CDR2 is SVGAGI. Trimming took off 5 bases at V and 8 bases at J, with 15 bases between the two ends. The CDR3 here is CASSLGPWEGYTF. CDR3 bases: TGTGCCAGCAGTCTTGGACCCTGGGAGGGCTACACCTTC.

The chain joins TRBV2 to TRBJ2-7; D ambiguous. With 5 bases removed from V and 10 bases from J, the gap between germline ends came to 15 bases. Germline V lookup: CDR1 SNHLY, CDR2 FYNNEI. The length of the CDR3 is 12 residues. The CDR3 sequence is CASSQSYYGQYF. CDR3 DNA sequence: TGTGCCAGCAGTCAGAGCTACTACGGACAGTACTTC.

This clone was seen just once. V and J are TRBV28 and TRBJ2-3; TRBD2 matches at 8 bases. This CDR3 is 15 amino acids long. Germline assignment: CDR1 MDHEN and CDR2 SYDVKM. Trimming cost V 1 base and J 4 bases; bases outside gene matches: 4. The chain's CDR3 is CASSLSAAGADTQYF. CDR3 in DNA: TGTGCCAGCAGTTTATCGGCAGCGGGAGCAGATACGCAGTATTTT. Supplemented by reference TRBV28 and TRBJ2-3, the full variable domain reads DVKVTQSSRYLVKRTGEKVFLECVQDMDHENMFWYRQDPGLGLRLIYFSYDVKMKEKGDIPEGYSVSREKKERFSLILESASTNQTSMYLCASSLSAAGADTQYFGPGTRLTVL.

The chain recombines TRBV28 with TRBJ2-5, with 10 bases that match TRBD2. In germline, CDR1 is MDHEN, CDR2 SYDVKM. This CDR3 is built from 15 residues. J gave up 3 bases and V 5 bases, and 6 bases lay outside the gene matches. The CDR3 spells CASSIGTSVKETQYF. The CDR3 bases are TGTGCCAGCAGTATCGGGACTAGCGTAAAAGAGACCCAGTACTTC. The full variable domain, with the rest looked up from reference TRBV28 and TRBJ2-5, is DVKVTQSSRYLVKRTGEKVFLECVQDMDHENMFWYRQDPGLGLRLIYFSYDVKMKEKGDIPEGYSVSREKKERFSLILESASTNQTSMYLCASSIGTSVKETQYFGPGTRLLVL.

The chain combines TRBV28 with TRBJ2-7; 9 bases agree with TRBD1. J gave up 3 bases and V 4 bases, and 10 bases lay outside the gene matches. The germline gives CDR1 MDHEN, CDR2 SYDVKM. This CDR3 contains 16 residues. CDR3 coding DNA: TGTGCCAGCAGTTCCCCGGGACAGGGACTCCGCTACGAGCAGTACTTC. Translated: CASSSPGQGLRYEQYF.

The V call is TRBV4-2, the J call TRBJ1-2; D is uncertain. The CDR3 covers 14 residues. Trimming left V 0 bases short and J 4 bases short, with 9 bases between. The V gene's germline CDR1 is LGHNA and CDR2 YNFKEQ. The CDR3 nucleotides read TGTGCCAGCAGCCAAGATAGCGGGGTCTATGGCTACACCTTC. Amino acids: CASSQDSGVYGYTF.

V and J are TRBV30 and TRBJ2-7; TRBD1 is a possible D gene (6 bases). Germline lookup yields CDR1 GTSNPN and CDR2 SVGIG (reference sequence). V lost 1 base to trimming and J lost 3 bases, with 10 bases between them. The CDR3 is made up of 13 amino acids. The CDR3 DNA is TGTGCCTGGAGTGCAGGACAGAACTACGAGCAGTACTTC. Residues: CAWSAGQNYEQYF.

Only a few counts were recorded for this clone. The chain is built from TRBV30 and TRBJ2-6, with no clear D. The V gene's germline CDR1 is GTSNPN and CDR2 SVGIG (reference sequence). V gave up 2 bases and J gave up 1 base, with 9 bases separating them. The CDR3 sequence is 15 residues long. Here the CDR3 reads CAWSFGFSGANVLTF. CDR3 bases: TGTGCCTGGAGTTTCGGGTTTTCTGGGGCCAACGTCCTGACTTTC.

The gene calls are TRBV9 and TRBJ2-3; 8 positions agree with TRBD2. CDR3 length equals 15 residues. J was trimmed by 4 bases and V by 2 bases; bases with no gene match: 6. The germline V gene encodes CDR1 SGDLS and CDR2 YYNGEE. The CDR3 nucleotides read TGTGCCAGCAGCGTCGGGACTAGACTCCCAGATACGCAGTATTTT. This sequence encodes CASSVGTRLPDTQYF.